The 22 T cell receptor beta chains below all came from one sample that was sequenced in a study of T cell clonality in common variable immunodeficiency. Generated by immunoSEQ multiplex PCR, the TCRdb table keeps only in-frame clones and is missing some. The sample gives fewer than 55,000 clones, none seen only once, and the top ten clones hold around 2%. Sequenced sample: peripheral blood mononuclear cells. These receptor sequences come from a person between 18 and 70 years old in good health.

This clone was detected many times. The read terminates 3 residues ahead of where the CDR3 ends, so the germline J gene completes it. The chain recombines TRBV7-3 with TRBJ2-3, with a tentative D call TRBD2 (6 bases). CDR3 length: 17 residues. Germline CDR1 and CDR2: SGHTA and FQGTGA. V lost 4 bases, J lost 3 bases, and 20 bases lay in between. This CDR3 reads CASSSGVGDGITDTQYF. The CDR3 DNA, read in part, is TGTGCCAGCAGCTCGGGGGTGGGGGACGGGATTACAGATACG.

The DNA read from the CDR3 is TGTGCCAGTAGTATAAGAGGCGGCCGGATAGAGGTAGAGCCC. Translation: CASSIRGGRIEVEP. The full CDR3 reads CASSIRGGRIEVEPQHF. This chain links TRBV19 with TRBJ1-5; no definite D call. With the read ending 3 residues before the CDR3 end, the germline J gene is used to fill in that end. CDR3 size: 17 residues. The V gene's germline CDR1 is LNHDA and CDR2 SQIVND (reference sequence). V was cut by 2 bases and J by 8 bases, with 22 bases left in between.

This clone was counted at least ten times. The read is 3 residues too short to cover the CDR3 end, so that end is filled in from the germline J gene. V and J are TRBV19 and TRBJ2-3; possibly TRBD2 for D (5 bases). Trimming took 1 base from V and 4 from J, leaving 12 bases between them. The length of the CDR3 is 15 residues. Germline V gene sequence: CDR1 LNHDA, CDR2 SQIVND (reference sequence). CDR3 DNA, as far as it was read: TGTGCCAGTAGTATAGGCGAGGGTTCAGCAGATACG. Residues: CASSIGEGSADT. The complete CDR3 sequence is CASSIGEGSADTQYF.

This clone was recorded at least ten times. The read falls 3 residues short of the CDR3 end, and the missing part is taken from the germline J gene. This sequence joins TRBV2 and TRBJ2-3, with 8 bases that match TRBD2. Germline CDR1 and CDR2: SNHLY and FYNNEI. The CDR3 runs 15 residues. J was trimmed by 3 bases and V by 2 bases; bases with no gene match: 4. The CDR3 is CASSELSGATDTQYF. Partial CDR3 DNA: TGTGCCAGCAGTGAACTTAGCGGGGCTACAGATACG.

This clone has at least ten counts. The CDR3 end lies 3 residues beyond the end of the read and is filled in from the germline J gene. The chain couples TRBV30 to TRBJ1-1; possibly TRBD1 for D (5 bases). The CDR3 is 13 amino acids. Germline CDR1 reads GTSNPN; CDR2 reads SVGIG (reference sequence). V gave up 5 bases and J gave up 1 base, with 11 bases separating them. The CDR3 protein is CAWEGRQNTEAFF. Partial CDR3 DNA: TGTGCCTGGGAGGGGCGGCAGAACACTGAA.

This clone was seen many times. The sequence runs out 3 residues before the end of the CDR3; the remainder is reconstructed from the germline J gene. The rearrangement links TRBV28 to TRBJ1-3; 9 nucleotides match TRBD1. The CDR3 is 16 amino acids. The J segment lost 4 bases and the V segment lost 4 bases, leaving 8 bases of the junction unmatched. Germline V lookup: CDR1 MDHEN, CDR2 SYDVKM. The CDR3 bases that were read are TGTGCCAGCAGTTCACCACAGGGGGCGAGCGGAAACACC. Translated, it gives CASSSPQGASGNT. The full CDR3 protein is CASSSPQGASGNTIYF.

This clone was recorded at least ten times. The CDR3 reads CASSLGLPIYNEQFF. Partial CDR3 DNA: TGTGCCAGCAGCCTTGGACTCCCTATTTACAATGAG. The J gene is TRBJ2-1, the V gene TRBV14; D possibly corresponds to TRBD2 (5 bases). Read sequence stops 3 residues before the CDR3 end, and the germline J gene provides the missing end. The CDR3 is 15 residues long. Germline V CDR1 and CDR2: SGHDN, FVKESK. Trimming left V 4 bases short and J 4 bases short, with 14 bases between.

This clone was found a few times. The read ends 3 residues early relative to the CDR3; the germline J gene fills the gap. The chain employs TRBV5-1 and TRBJ2-5; TRBD2 aligns across 8 bases. Per the germline V gene, CDR1 is SGHRS and CDR2 is YFSETQ. The J segment lost 5 bases and the V segment lost 3 bases, leaving 12 bases of the junction unmatched. The length of the CDR3 is 16 residues. The CDR3 region is CASSSESSGDGETQYF. Incomplete CDR3 DNA: TGCGCCAGCAGCTCGGAGAGTAGCGGGGACGGGGAGACC.

This clone is medium-sized. Read coverage stops 3 residues before the CDR3 terminus; the germline J gene supplies the remainder. The gene calls are TRBV29-1 and TRBJ2-3, with a weak D call TRBD1 (8 bases). The CDR3 is made up of 14 amino acids. Germline assignment: CDR1 SQVTM and CDR2 ANQGSEA. Deletions cut 6 bases from V and 6 bases from J, with 19 bases between. The CDR3 DNA, read in part, is TGCAGCGTGGGGGGGACAGGCGTGAGCGATACG. Protein: CSVGGTGVSDT. The entire CDR3 sequence reads CSVGGTGVSDTQYF.

In its sample, this clone was seen many times. Read data end 3 residues before the CDR3 end; the end is taken from the germline J gene. The chain carries TRBV10-3 and TRBJ2-3, with TRBD2 matching 7 bases. Trimming took 4 bases from V and 2 from J; bases not matched to a gene: 9. From germline, CDR1 is ENHRY and CDR2 SYGVKD. CDR3 length: 16 amino acids. The sequenced CDR3 bases are TGTGCCATCAGTGGGTCCCCTAGCGGTTTCACAGATACG. It is translated as CAISGSPSGFTDT. The complete CDR3 reads CAISGSPSGFTDTQYF.

This clone was picked up many times. The CDR3 goes on 3 residues after the read ends, and that part is filled in from the germline J gene. The chain joins TRBV6-4 to TRBJ2-3; D ambiguous. The germline gives CDR1 MRHNA, CDR2 SNTAGT. The CDR3 loop spans 16 amino acids. The V end lost 0 bases, the J end lost 1 base, and 11 bases lay between the germline ends. CDR3 DNA (partial): TGTGCCAGCAGTGACTCTGTTGCGATAGGCACAGATACG. It is translated as CASSDSVAIGTDT. The whole CDR3 region reads CASSDSVAIGTDTQYF.

This clone was observed a few times. Coverage ceases 3 residues before the CDR3 finishes, and the germline J gene fills in the end. The chain joins TRBV2 to TRBJ1-2; D is uncertain. The CDR3 is 14 residues long. Germline CDR1 and CDR2: SNHLY and FYNNEI. Here the CDR3 reads CASSATRVGWGYTF. The sequenced CDR3 bases are TGTGCCAGCAGTGCGACAAGGGTTGGCTGGGGC.

Points on this clone: From the germline J gene comes the end of the CDR3, since the read stops 3 residues before it. This chain joins TRBV5-1 and TRBJ1-4; 9 bases are shared with TRBD1. Germline-derived CDR1 and CDR2 are SGHRS and YFSETQ. CDR3 length equals 15 residues. With 3 bases clipped from V and 8 bases from J, the junction kept 8 bases outside the gene matches. The CDR3 is CASSSQQGATEKLFF. CDR3 DNA (partial): TGCGCCAGCAGCTCTCAACAGGGGGCGACCGAAAAA.

Remarks on this clone: The junction departs from germline at one end; a sequencing error may be responsible. The CDR3 end falls 3 residues outside the read, so it is completed with the germline J gene. Other nucleotide sequences in the sample specify the same CDR3. The chain has TRBV7-9 and TRBJ1-3; TRBD1 might be the D (5 bases). This CDR3 is 11 amino acids long. Germline V lookup: CDR1 SEHNR, CDR2 FQNEAQ (reference sequence). The CDR3 bases that were read are TGTGCCAGCAGCACAGGAAACACA. This sequence encodes CASSTGNT. The whole CDR3 region reads CASSTGNTIYF.

This clone has ten or more counts. Sequencing ends 3 residues short of the CDR3 end; the germline J gene provides the rest. V usage is TRBV7-3 and J usage is TRBJ2-5; 14 bases agree with TRBD2. Unmatched junction bases numbered 6, after V lost 5 bases and J lost 1 base. In germline, CDR1 is SGHTA, CDR2 FQGTGA. The CDR3 runs to 17 residues. The CDR3 spells CASSHGTSGSGQETQYF. The part of the CDR3 DNA that was read is TGTGCCAGCAGCCACGGGACTAGCGGGAGCGGCCAAGAGACC.

This clone was recorded many times. The missing CDR3 end, 3 residues past where the read stops, is filled in from the germline J gene. The chain recombines TRBV5-1 with TRBJ1-2, with 7 bases lining up with TRBD1. Germline CDR1 reads SGHRS; CDR2 reads YFSETQ. The CDR3 is 13 amino acids. J was trimmed by 6 bases and V by 4 bases; bases with no gene match: 6. The CDR3 region is CASSVQGENGYTF. CDR3 DNA (partial): TGCGCCAGCAGCGTCCAGGGGGAGAATGGC.

This clone was seen ten or more times. The read halts 3 residues ahead of the CDR3 end, with the missing end drawn from the germline J gene. The rearrangement joins TRBV28 to TRBJ1-1; D might be TRBD1 (6 bases). Looked up from germline, CDR1 is MDHEN and CDR2 is SYDVKM. V was trimmed by 2 bases and J by 7 bases, leaving 17 bases between them. The length of the CDR3 is 15 residues. The sequenced part of the CDR3 DNA is TGTGCCAGCAGTTTAGGTTCGGGGGGCGGGGGTGAA. As protein: CASSLGSGGGGE. The CDR3 reads in full as CASSLGSGGGGEAFF. The variable domain in full, completed from reference TRBV28 and TRBJ1-1, reads DVKVTQSSRYLVKRTGEKVFLECVQDMDHENMFWYRQDPGLGLRLIYFSYDVKMKEKGDIPEGYSVSREKKERFSLILESASTNQTSMYLCASSLGSGGGGEAFFGQGTRLTVV.

This clone showed up many times. CDR3 DNA, as far as it was read: TGTGCCAGCAGCGCCGCCCCCCGGGATGAG. Amino acid sequence: CASSAAPRDE. The full CDR3 sequence reads CASSAAPRDEQFF. V is TRBV7-2 and J is TRBJ2-1; no clear D gene. The DNA ends 3 residues before the CDR3 does, and the rest of the CDR3 is filled in from the germline J gene. The germline CDR1 and CDR2 sequences are SGHTA and FQGNSA. V shed 5 bases and J shed 8 bases, with 13 bases lying between them. The CDR3 has 13 amino acids. The whole variable domain, remainder taken from reference TRBV7-2 and TRBJ2-1, is GAGVSQSPSNKVTEKGKDVELRCDPISGHTALYWYRQSLGQGLEFLIYFQGNSAPDKSGLPSDRFSAERTGGSVSTLTIQRTQQEDSAVYLCASSAAPRDEQFFGPGTRLTVL.

This clone was recorded many times. The read ends 3 residues shy of where the CDR3 ends; the end is completed using the germline J gene. The V and J genes are TRBV19 and TRBJ2-1; 12 bases align to TRBD2. J was trimmed by 7 bases and V by 6 bases; bases with no gene match: 7. CDR3 length equals 15 residues. Germline V gene data show CDR1 as LNHDA and CDR2 as SQIVND (reference sequence). The part of the CDR3 DNA that was read is TGTGCCAGTAGCCAGACTAGCGGGAGCTGGAATGAG. It is translated as CASSQTSGSWNE. The CDR3, in full, reads CASSQTSGSWNEQFF.

Many counts were recorded for this clone. With the read ending 3 residues before the CDR3 end, the germline J gene is used to fill in that end. The V and J genes are TRBV6-4 and TRBJ1-1; TRBD1 matches 7 bases. The CDR3 has 14 residues. Germline V gene sequence: CDR1 MRHNA, CDR2 SNTAGT. V was pared by 6 bases and J by 0 bases, with 4 bases of the junction left unmatched. CDR3 bases read: TGTGCCAGCAGCGTACAGGGGATGAACACTGAA. It yields the protein CASSVQGMNTE. The full CDR3 protein is CASSVQGMNTEAFF.

This clone showed up just a few times. The read terminates 3 residues before the CDR3 end, so the remaining end is supplied by the germline J gene. The V gene is TRBV19, the J gene TRBJ1-5; 7 nucleotides agree with TRBD1. This CDR3 is 14 amino acids long. Per the germline V gene, CDR1 is LNHDA and CDR2 is SQIVND (reference sequence). With 3 bases clipped from V and 9 bases from J, the junction kept 8 bases outside the gene matches. Incomplete CDR3 DNA: TGTGCCAGTAGTATGGCGGACAGGTCCACGCCC. This sequence encodes CASSMADRSTP. The complete CDR3 sequence is CASSMADRSTPQHF. Full variable domain (remainder filled in from reference TRBV19 and TRBJ1-5): DGGITQSPKYLFRKEGQNVTLSCEQNLNHDAMYWYRQDPGQGLRLIYYSQIVNDFQKGDIAEGYSVSREKKESFPLTVTSAQKNPTAFYLCASSMADRSTPQHFGDGTRLSIL.

This clone was counted many times. The CDR3 goes on 3 residues after the read ends, and that part is filled in from the germline J gene. This sequence joins TRBV7-3 and TRBJ2-1; 7 bases match TRBD1. The CDR3 is 14 amino acids. CDR1 is SGHTA and CDR2 is FQGTGA in the germline V gene. Trimming cost V 5 bases and J 7 bases; bases outside gene matches: 8. The covered CDR3 bases are TGTGCCAGCAGCCCGCCGGGACAGTGGAATGAG. Translated: CASSPPGQWNE. The complete CDR3 reads CASSPPGQWNEQFF.